This TCR beta chain comes out of a study of T cell responses to AZD1222 COVID-19 vaccine. The V gene end was trimmed by 4 bases and the J gene end by 4 bases; junction bases not matched to a gene: 7. Germline V gene data show CDR1 as LGHDT and CDR2 as YNNKEL (reference sequence). This CDR3 has 16 amino acids. Here immunoSEQ multiplex PCR was the method, and the copy in TCRdb shows in-frame clones only, minus some. The table lists some 130,000 clones, about 90% of them singletons. This TCR came from an adult who received the AZD1222 COVID-19 vaccine. Sequencing was performed on peripheral blood, taken 28 days after the second AZD1222 dose. The chain is built from TRBV3-1 (or the pseudogene TRBV3-2) and TRBJ1-1; 12 nucleotides line up with TRBD1. The CDR3 loop is CASSPRDRGQATEAFF. Here the CDR3 DNA reads TGTGCCAGCAGCCCCCGGGACAGGGGGCAAGCCACTGAAGCTTTCTTT.